These 8 T cell receptor beta chains were sequenced from one sample in a study of identical twins. TCRdb recomputed calls from the 5' RACE reads with MiXCR, one row per CDR3 protein. The sample lists 1.5 million to 2 million distinct CDR3 sequences, about 31% seen once, with more than 0.25% in the top ten. What was sequenced was cord blood. The receptor set was obtained from a newborn girl in good health.

CDR3 amino acids: CSARDLAESYNEQFF. CDR3 DNA sequence: TGCAGTGCTAGGGATCTAGCGGAGTCCTACAATGAGCAGTTCTTC. The chain links TRBV20-1 to TRBJ2-1; 7 bases align to TRBD2. V trimming: 3 bases; J trimming: 1 base; junction bases outside the gene matches: 6. There are 15 residues in the CDR3. CDR1 and CDR2 (germline): DFQATT, SNEGSKA (reference sequence).

This clonotype was picked up a small number of times. The chain combines TRBV28 with TRBJ1-5; a weak D match, TRBD1 (5 bases). The CDR3 totals 14 residues. V lost 5 bases, J lost 4 bases, and 12 bases lay in between. Germline CDR1 and CDR2: MDHEN and SYDVKM. CDR3 in DNA: TGTGCCAGCAGTGTGGGGCCGGGGAATCAGCCCCAGCATTTT. Translating gives CASSVGPGNQPQHF.

In this sample, this clonotype turned up many times. This chain links TRBV6-2 or TRBV6-3 with TRBJ2-1; D is possibly TRBD1 (7 bases). Deletions cut 4 bases from V and 7 bases from J, with 17 bases between. The CDR3 covers 15 residues. Germline CDR1 and CDR2: MNHEY and SVGEGT. Here the CDR3 DNA reads TGTGCCAGCAGTTCAGACAGGGAGGTGGCAAATGAGCAGTTCTTC. Its protein product is CASSSDREVANEQFF.

The V gene is TRBV20-1, the J gene TRBJ2-7; D might be TRBD2 (6 bases). The V gene lost 6 bases and the J gene lost 1 base, with 13 bases spanning the gap. From germline, CDR1 is DFQATT and CDR2 SNEGSKA (reference sequence). The CDR3 contains 13 residues. The DNA for the CDR3 is TGCAGTGCCGGGGGACCGAGTTCCTACGAGCAGTACTTC. Protein product: CSAGGPSSYEQYF.

To note about this clonotype: Germline is not matched at one junction end, which may reflect a read error. The gene calls are TRBV11-2 and TRBJ1-2, with D perhaps matching TRBD1 (5 bases). CDR3 length: 17 amino acids. The germline V gene encodes CDR1 SGHAT and CDR2 FQNNGV. CDR3: CASSPWGVTQENYDYTF. The DNA of the CDR3 is TGTGCCAGCAGCCCCTGGGGGGTAACGCAGGAGAACTATGACTACACCTTC. Complete variable domain (other parts from reference TRBV11-2 and TRBJ1-2): EAGVAQSPRYKIIEKRQSVAFWCNPISGHATLYWYQQILGQGPKLLIQFQNNGVVDDSQLPKDRFSAERLKGVDSTLKIQPAKLEDSAVYLCASSPWGVTQENYDYTFGSGTRLTVV.

The rearrangement uses TRBV9 and TRBJ1-1, with 7 bases aligning to TRBD1. Germline CDR1 SGDLS, CDR2 YYNGEE. J gave up 1 base and V 4 bases, and 13 bases lay outside the gene matches. This CDR3 comprises 17 residues. The CDR3 bases are TGTGCCAGCAGCTCCGCTACAGGGGCCCTTTCGAACACTGAAGCTTTCTTT. This encodes CASSSATGALSNTEAFF.

The V call is TRBV15, the J call TRBJ1-1, with unresolved D. Germline CDR1 and CDR2: LNHNV and YYDKDF (reference sequence). This CDR3 contains 14 residues. V lost 3 bases to trimming and J lost 1 base, with 9 bases between them. CDR3: CATSSGRTNTEAFF. CDR3 DNA sequence: TGTGCCACCAGCAGCGGACGCACGAACACTGAAGCTTTCTTT.

CDR3 nucleotide sequence: TGCGCCAGCAGCCTACCGGGACTGCCTAATGAAAAACTGTTTTTT. This codes for CASSLPGLPNEKLFF. J is TRBJ1-4 and V is TRBV5-1, with TRBD1 as a possible D gene (5 bases). V lost 4 bases and J 3 bases, leaving 13 bases between the germline ends. This CDR3 has 15 residues. The germline gives CDR1 SGHRS, CDR2 YFSETQ.